This T cell receptor (beta chain) was identified in a study of radiotherapy plus CTLA-4 blockade in lung cancer. Study-level background: Disease control was present in around a third of patients, and objective responses in roughly 17%.

The CDR3 length is 15 residues. Trimming pared 7 bases from V and 1 base from J, leaving 17 bases between. Per the germline V gene, CDR1 is MDHEN and CDR2 is SYDVKM. Study-level findings and limits: Early blood T cell clone dynamics, with interferon-beta, were reported to best predict response. Researchers report tumor-derived TCR clones expanding in blood after radiotherapy plus ipilimumab.

As to this clone: Its matching antigen is unknown.

TCRdb's copy holds only in-frame clones and misses some; the assay was immunoSEQ multiplex PCR. This table holds about 98,000 clones, roughly 80% found once. Material: peripheral blood, obtained from a patient treated with radiotherapy plus ipilimumab. The chain links TRBV28 to TRBJ2-7, with a possible D match to TRBD1 (6 bases). This clonotype originated in a human donor with non-small cell lung cancer who had a partial response to radiotherapy plus ipilimumab. CDR3 sequence reads: CASTSVQGQSYEQYF. CDR3 nucleotides: TGTGCCAGCACCTCCGTTCAGGGGCAATCCTACGAGCAGTACTTC.